This TCR beta chain was identified during a study of CD8 T cells in Susac syndrome. Germline V CDR1 and CDR2: MGHRA, YSYEKL. The V and J ends lost 2 bases and 8 bases, in that order; junction bases with no gene match: 6. The CDR3 runs to 14 residues. Random hexamers primed reverse transcription of about 0.45 to 1 ug RNA. TCRdb analysed the immunoSEQ multiplex PCR reads with MiXCR anew, one entry per CDR3 protein. Of under 200,000 distinct CDR3 sequences listed, 85% to 95% are singletons. Sequencing was done on a sample of CD8+ T cells from PBMCs. The TCR sequence derives from a human donor with Susac syndrome. The J gene is TRBJ1-2, the V gene TRBV4-1; 9 bases line up with TRBD1. The CDR3 sequence is CASSQTQGAGGYTF. In DNA, the CDR3 is TGCGCCAGCAGCCAAACACAGGGGGCAGGCGGCTACACCTTC.